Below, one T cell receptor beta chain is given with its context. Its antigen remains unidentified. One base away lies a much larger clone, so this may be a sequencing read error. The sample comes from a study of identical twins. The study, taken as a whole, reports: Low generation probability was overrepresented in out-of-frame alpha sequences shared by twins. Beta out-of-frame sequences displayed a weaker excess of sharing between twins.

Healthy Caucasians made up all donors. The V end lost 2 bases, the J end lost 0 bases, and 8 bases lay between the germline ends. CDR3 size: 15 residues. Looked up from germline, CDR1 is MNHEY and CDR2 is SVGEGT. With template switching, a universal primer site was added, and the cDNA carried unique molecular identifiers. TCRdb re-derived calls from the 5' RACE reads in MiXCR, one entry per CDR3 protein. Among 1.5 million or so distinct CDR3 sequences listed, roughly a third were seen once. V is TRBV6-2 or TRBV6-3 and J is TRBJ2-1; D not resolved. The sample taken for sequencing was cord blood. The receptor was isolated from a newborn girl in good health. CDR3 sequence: CASSYGRISYNEQFF. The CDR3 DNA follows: TGTGCCAGCAGTTACGGGCGGATCTCCTACAATGAGCAGTTCTTC.